The 22 T cell receptor beta chains in this list originate from one sample, sequenced in a study of T cell changes during pregnancy in multiple sclerosis. The repertoire was sequenced with immunoSEQ multiplex PCR; TCRdb's copy has only in-frame clones and lacks some. Among tens of thousands of clones listed, about 92% were seen once. The starting material was peripheral blood, obtained before pregnancy. The receptors come from a female donor with multiple sclerosis, enrolled in a pregnancy study.

J is TRBJ2-1 and V is TRBV7-3; possibly TRBD2 for D (5 bases). V was pared by 3 bases and J by 3 bases, with 12 bases between. The CDR3 extends over 15 amino acids. Germline V CDR1 and CDR2: SGHTA, FQGTGA. The DNA of the CDR3 is TGTGCCAGCAGCTTTGAGGCTAGCCACTACAATGAGCAGTTCTTC. It translates to CASSFEASHYNEQFF.

The genes are TRBV7-3 and TRBJ2-7, with D maybe TRBD1 (5 bases). Trimming took 0 bases from V and 5 from J, leaving 14 bases between them. The CDR3 contains 15 residues. CDR1 SGHTA and CDR2 FQGTGA come from the germline V gene. The CDR3 DNA reads as TGTGCCAGCAGCTTAACAGGGGCGCAGTCCGACGAGCAGTACTTC. It is translated as CASSLTGAQSDEQYF.

The gene calls are TRBV2 and TRBJ2-1, with D uncertain. Trimming took 6 bases from V and 10 from J, leaving 10 bases between them. This CDR3 is 11 amino acids long. Germline assignment: CDR1 SNHLY and CDR2 FYNNEI. The CDR3 loop reads CASRWALEQFF. CDR3 sequence (DNA): TGTGCCAGCAGGTGGGCCTTGGAGCAGTTCTTC.

The chain uses TRBV19 and TRBJ1-4; no clear D gene. The germline V gene has CDR1 LNHDA and CDR2 SQIVND (reference sequence). Trimming shortened V by 3 bases and J by 5 bases, and 10 bases separated the two germline ends. CDR3 size: 14 residues. This CDR3 is CASSILQRNEKLFF. CDR3 DNA: TGTGCCAGTAGTATTCTCCAGAGGAATGAAAAACTGTTTTTT.

The V and J genes are TRBV4-1 and TRBJ2-1, with TRBD2 identical over 9 bases. This CDR3 region has 16 residues. Germline CDR1 is MGHRA and CDR2 is YSYEKL. J was trimmed by 6 bases and V by 5 bases; bases with no gene match: 11. CDR3 in amino acids: CASSYGLAGKVNEQFF. For the CDR3, the DNA is TGCGCCAGCAGCTATGGGCTAGCGGGAAAAGTCAATGAGCAGTTCTTC.

In its sample, this clone was seen once. The V call is TRBV15, the J call TRBJ2-2, with TRBD1 identical over 7 bases. This CDR3 comprises 17 residues. V shed 0 bases, J shed 1 base, and the junction held 5 bases outside the gene matches. Germline V gives CDR1 LNHNV, CDR2 YYDKDF (reference sequence). CDR3 amino acids: CATSRDSWTGNTGELFF. As DNA, the CDR3 is TGTGCCACCAGCAGAGACTCATGGACAGGGAACACCGGGGAGCTGTTTTTT. The entire variable domain, with the rest obtained from reference TRBV15 and TRBJ2-2, is as follows: DAMVIQNPRYQVTQFGKPVTLSCSQTLNHNVMYWYQQKSSQAPKLLFHYYDKDFNNEADTPDNFQSRRPNTSFCFLDIRSPGLGDTAMYLCATSRDSWTGNTGELFFGEGSRLTVL.

This chain joins TRBV4-3 and TRBJ1-1; weak D call: TRBD1 (5 bases). CDR1 LGHNA and CDR2 YSLEER come from the germline V gene. This CDR3 region has 15 residues. Trimming shortened V by 3 bases and J by 0 bases, and 11 bases separated the two germline ends. The CDR3 sequence: CASSQDDSLNTEAFF. CDR3 DNA sequence: TGCGCCAGCAGCCAGGATGACAGCCTGAACACTGAAGCTTTCTTT.

This chain joins TRBV7-2 and TRBJ2-7; TRBD2 agrees at 7 bases. Germline loops: CDR1 SGHTA, CDR2 FQGNSA. This CDR3 has 15 amino acids. V shed 2 bases and J 0 bases; nucleotides not matched to a gene: 4. The CDR3 loop is CASSLLSGSSYEQYF. In DNA, the CDR3 is TGTGCCAGCAGCTTACTTAGCGGGTCCTCCTACGAGCAGTACTTC.

The chain links TRBV2 to TRBJ2-7, with 7 bases fitting TRBD1. The CDR3 covers 16 residues. The germline V gene has CDR1 SNHLY and CDR2 FYNNEI. The J segment lost 3 bases and the V segment lost 2 bases, leaving 10 bases of the junction unmatched. CDR3 loop: CASSEPGGRGFYEQYF. In nucleotides, the CDR3 is TGTGCCAGCAGTGAACCCGGAGGCAGGGGGTTCTACGAGCAGTACTTC.

This chain connects TRBV2 to TRBJ1-4; D is possibly TRBD1 (6 bases). CDR3 size: 22 residues. Germline lookup yields CDR1 SNHLY and CDR2 FYNNEI. V was pared by 7 bases and J by 8 bases, with 41 bases between. Written as DNA, the CDR3 is TGTGCCAGCAAGAACCAACCGGGACAAGGGATCATACGCCGGACCCTCTGGGAAAAACTGTTTTTT. Its translation: CASKNQPGQGIIRRTLWEKLFF.

The V and J genes are TRBV7-2 and TRBJ1-5; D ambiguous. The CDR3 consists of 14 residues. Trimming removed 1 base from V and 6 bases from J, with 10 bases in between. The germline V gene encodes CDR1 SGHTA and CDR2 FQGNSA. This chain's CDR3 is CASSLGDAAQPQHF. The CDR3 bases are TGTGCCAGCAGCTTAGGAGATGCGGCTCAGCCCCAGCATTTT.

A word on this clone: Additional DNA sequences in this sample encode the identical CDR3. V usage is TRBV29-1 and J usage is TRBJ2-5; the D is unclear. The CDR3 has 11 residues. Deletions cut 4 bases from V and 4 bases from J, with 7 bases between. Germline V gives CDR1 SQVTM, CDR2 ANQGSEA. The CDR3 bases are TGCAGCGTTGGACCGGGAGAGACCCAGTACTTC. Translating gives CSVGPGETQYF.

The chain combines TRBV5-4 with TRBJ1-1, with 8 bases aligning to TRBD1. Per the germline V gene, CDR1 is SGHNT and CDR2 is YYREEE (reference sequence). CDR3 length: 15 amino acids. The V and J ends lost 6 bases and 5 bases, in that order; junction bases with no gene match: 12. The CDR3 is CASTPAGTGLTEAFF. Written as DNA, the CDR3 is TGTGCCAGCACCCCAGCCGGGACAGGTTTAACTGAAGCTTTCTTT.

The CDR3 DNA reads TGTGCCAGCAGTCGGACAGGGGTCCCCACCTACGAGCAGTACTTC. This gives the protein CASSRTGVPTYEQYF. The V gene is TRBV27, the J gene TRBJ2-7; 9 nucleotides agree with TRBD1. The CDR3 is 15 amino acids. Looked up from germline, CDR1 is MNHEY and CDR2 is SMNVEV (reference sequence). The V and J ends lost 5 bases and 2 bases, in that order; junction bases with no gene match: 7.

The chain joins TRBV7-2 to TRBJ2-7; 11 bases are shared with TRBD1. Germline values: CDR1 SGHTA, CDR2 FQGNSA. CDR3 length: 15 amino acids. V shed 5 bases, J shed 6 bases, and the junction held 9 bases outside the gene matches. The CDR3 nucleotides read TGTGCCAGCAGCGTCCGGGACAGGGGGTTTAGCGAGCAGTACTTC. Its protein product is CASSVRDRGFSEQYF.

V gene TRBV2 combines with J gene TRBJ2-5; the D is unclear. The length of the CDR3 is 15 residues. Trimming took 1 base from V and 2 from J, leaving 11 bases between them. Germline values: CDR1 SNHLY, CDR2 FYNNEI. The CDR3 sequence is CASSEVGALQETQYF. In DNA form, the CDR3 reads TGTGCCAGCAGTGAAGTAGGAGCTTTACAAGAGACCCAGTACTTC.

The chain carries TRBV2 and TRBJ2-5; no clear D. The CDR3 is 11 amino acids. Trimming removed 3 bases from V and 4 bases from J, with 3 bases in between. Germline lookup yields CDR1 SNHLY and CDR2 FYNNEI. The chain's CDR3 is CASSEAETQYF. DNA of the CDR3: TGTGCCAGCAGTGAGGCAGAGACCCAGTACTTC.

V gene TRBV4-1 combines with J gene TRBJ2-7; 8 bases agree with TRBD1. From germline, CDR1 is MGHRA and CDR2 YSYEKL. The junction had 3 bases not matched to a gene; V was cut back by 4 bases and J by 1 base. The CDR3 has 14 amino acids. In DNA form, the CDR3 reads TGCGCCAGCAGCCTAAGACAGGGGTCCTACGAGCAGTACTTC. It encodes CASSLRQGSYEQYF.

J is TRBJ1-1 and V is TRBV30; 8 nucleotides agree with TRBD1. The CDR3 extends over 16 amino acids. Germline-derived CDR1 and CDR2 are GTSNPN and SVGIG (reference sequence). V trimming: 0 bases; J trimming: 1 base; junction bases outside the gene matches: 7. This CDR3 reads CAWSVLPGQGNTEAFF. CDR3 bases: TGTGCCTGGAGTGTCCTTCCCGGACAGGGGAACACTGAAGCTTTCTTT.

J is TRBJ1-2 and V is TRBV9; 9 nucleotides align to TRBD1. Germline-derived CDR1 and CDR2 are SGDLS and YYNGEE. V trimming: 3 bases; J trimming: 7 bases; junction bases outside the gene matches: 7. The CDR3 is 14 residues long. The CDR3 is CASSAADRGPGYTF. Here the CDR3 DNA reads TGTGCCAGCAGCGCAGCGGACAGGGGCCCTGGCTACACCTTC.

This chain links TRBV29-1 with TRBJ2-1, with 10 bases that match TRBD2. Trimming cost V 6 bases and J 3 bases; bases outside gene matches: 5. Germline CDR1 reads SQVTM; CDR2 reads ANQGSEA. The CDR3 is 14 residues long. The CDR3 here is CSVGLAEIYNEQFF. CDR3 DNA: TGCAGCGTCGGACTAGCGGAGATCTACAATGAGCAGTTCTTC.

V and J are TRBV2 and TRBJ2-1; 7 bases agree with TRBD1. Germline-derived CDR1 and CDR2 are SNHLY and FYNNEI. After removal of 6 bases from V and 5 bases from J, the junction contained 7 bases not matched to a gene. The CDR3 sequence is 14 residues long. CDR3 in amino acids: CASRWTGGNNEQFF. The CDR3 DNA follows: TGTGCCAGCAGATGGACAGGTGGAAACAATGAGCAGTTCTTC.